A selection of T cell receptor beta chains follows, all from one sample in a study of cytomegalovirus exposure and HLA in healthy donors. The protocol was immunoSEQ multiplex PCR, while the TCRdb copy is restricted to in-frame clones and leaves out a portion. The data show around 140,000 clones, around 82% seen once. Material: PBMCs. These receptors were taken from a man between 45 and 60 years old in good health and CMV-seronegative. The CDR3 runs from the conserved cysteine through the conserved F or W. The D gene is left open where the match is weak. For some rows the clone size is stated as once, few or many, or as a class when expanded; others skip it.

D	V	size	J	CDR3	DNA
-	TRBV7-3	few	TRBJ1-1	CAGSGVGKAFF	TGTGCCGGATCGGGGGTTGGGAAAGCTTTCTTT
-	TRBV7-9	-	TRBJ1-5	CASSLRQAGVSNQPQHF	TGTGCCAGCAGCTTACGACAGGCCGGCGTAAGCAATCAGCCCCAGCATTTT
TRBD1	TRBV7-2	-	TRBJ1-2	CASSLFGRQGNYGYTF	TGTGCCAGCAGCTTATTCGGGAGACAGGGGAACTATGGCTACACCTTC
-	TRBV11-3	-	TRBJ2-2	CASSRGRNTGELFF	TGTGCCAGCAGCCGCGGGCGGAACACCGGGGAGCTGTTTTTT
TRBD2	TRBV5-5	once	TRBJ2-7	CASSRLAGVTYEQYF	TGTGCCAGCAGCAGACTAGCGGGCGTCACCTACGAGCAGTACTTC
-	TRBV6-4	-	TRBJ1-1	CASSDSRTTEAFF	TGTGCCAGCAGTGACTCGAGAACCACTGAAGCTTTCTTT
TRBD2	TRBV7-7	few	TRBJ2-3	CASSDPKAGGPDTQYF	TGTGCTAGCAGCGACCCTAAAGCGGGAGGGCCAGATACGCAGTATTTT
-	TRBV2	few	TRBJ1-1	CASGRESEAFF	TGTGCCAGCGGCCGGGAGAGTGAAGCTTTCTTT
TRBD1	TRBV5-1	-	TRBJ2-7	CASSIRDRSSYEQYF	TGCGCCAGCAGCATCCGGGACAGAAGCTCCTACGAGCAGTACTTC
TRBD1	TRBV6-5	few	TRBJ2-3	CASSRQGLSTDTQYF	TGTGCCAGCAGCAGACAGGGGCTCAGCACAGATACGCAGTATTTT
-	TRBV6-1	-	TRBJ2-7	CASSEARVGGDEQYF	TGTGCCAGCAGTGAAGCCCGGGTGGGGGGTGACGAGCAGTACTTC
TRBD1	TRBV27	-	TRBJ1-2	CASSRNSLTGSYGYTF	TGTGCCAGCAGTCGAAACTCTTTGACAGGGTCGTATGGCTACACCTTC
-	TRBV6-5	-	TRBJ2-1	CATRGDKAYNEQFF	TGTGCCACACGGGGGGACAAAGCCTACAATGAGCAGTTCTTC
TRBD1	TRBV7-2	-	TRBJ2-2	CASSLDRTTGELFF	TGTGCCAGCAGCTTGGACAGGACGACCGGGGAGCTGTTTTTT
-	TRBV15	-	TRBJ1-1	CATSREAGRGVWANTEAFF	TGTGCCACCAGCAGAGAGGCGGGCAGGGGTGTCTGGGCCAACACTGAAGCTTTCTTT
TRBD1	TRBV19	-	TRBJ2-3	CASRATGGIGTDTQYF	TGTGCCAGTAGGGCGACAGGGGGTATCGGCACAGATACGCAGTATTTT
-	TRBV9	few	TRBJ2-2	CASSGGRAPAGELFF	TGTGCCAGCAGCGGGGGCCGGGCGCCGGCCGGGGAGCTGTTTTTT
-	TRBV5-1	-	TRBJ2-7	CASSLTTSSDEQYF	TGCGCCAGCAGCTTAACCACTAGTTCCGACGAGCAGTACTTC
-	TRBV5-6	-	TRBJ2-5	CASTRGARETQYF	TGTGCCAGCACCCGGGGGGCAAGGGAGACCCAGTACTTC
-	TRBV2	-	TRBJ1-2	CASSQTAYGYTF	TGTGCCAGCAGTCAGACAGCATATGGCTACACCTTC
-	TRBV7-8	-	TRBJ1-4	CASSLSLPSEKLFF	TGTGCCAGCAGCTTATCCCTTCCGTCTGAAAAACTGTTTTTT
TRBD1	TRBV9	-	TRBJ1-1	CASSVGDRNTEAFF	TGTGCCAGCAGCGTCGGGGACAGGAACACTGAAGCTTTCTTT
TRBD2	TRBV19	-	TRBJ2-5	CASSPTSGPSETQYF	TGTGCCAGTAGCCCGACTAGCGGACCTTCGGAGACCCAGTACTTC
TRBD1	TRBV11-3	-	TRBJ2-5	CASSAWGTGDETQYF	TGTGCCAGCAGCGCCTGGGGGACAGGGGATGAGACCCAGTACTTC
-	TRBV7-2	-	TRBJ2-7	CASSSDSTYEQYF	TGTGCCAGCAGTTCGGACTCTACCTACGAGCAGTACTTC
TRBD2	TRBV28	-	TRBJ2-5	CASKGWRGGFGETQYF	TGTGCCAGCAAGGGTTGGCGGGGGGGCTTTGGAGAGACCCAGTACTTC